Listed below are T cell receptor beta chains from one sample, sequenced in a study of blood T cell repertoires in COVID-19. TCRdb's table, derived via immunoSEQ multiplex PCR, lists solely in-frame clones and lacks some. The table records some 250,000 clones, approximately 91% of them present only once. Input material: PBMCs or T cells enriched from blood (not recorded which). These receptors were obtained from a human donor in a cohort exposed to, infected with or recovered from COVID-19 (not recorded which). The donor label of this sample is uncertain. Each CDR3 is given with its conserved first and last residue. D genes are given only for firm matches. Rows give clone size only sometimes, using once, few, many, or a class for an expanded clone.

V gene	clone size	J gene	D gene	CDR3 protein	CDR3 DNA
TRBV5-4	-	TRBJ2-3	TRBD2	CASSLGQRGGTDTQYF	TGTGCCAGCAGCTTGGGTCAACGGGGGGGCACAGATACGCAGTATTTT
TRBV13	-	TRBJ1-3	TRBD1	CASSPLGQGAGGNTIYF	TGTGCCAGCAGCCCACTGGGACAGGGCGCGGGAGGAAACACCATATATTTT
TRBV2	-	TRBJ2-1	TRBD1	CASSAPRDRLWDEQFF	TGTGCCAGCAGCGCACCTAGGGACAGGCTTTGGGATGAGCAGTTCTTC
TRBV12-3/TRBV12-4	-	TRBJ1-6	-	CASSLNSPLHF	TGTGCCAGCAGTCTAAATTCACCCCTCCACTTT
TRBV5-4	-	TRBJ2-7	-	CASSSGQGSYEQYF	TGTGCCAGCAGCTCCGGCCAGGGCTCCTACGAGCAGTACTTC
TRBV7-3	-	TRBJ2-2	TRBD2	CASTSGGWNTGELFF	TGTGCCAGTACCTCGGGGGGTTGGAACACCGGGGAGCTGTTTTTT
TRBV18	-	TRBJ1-2	TRBD1	CASSPLGQGADYGYTF	TGTGCCAGCTCACCCTTAGGACAGGGGGCGGACTATGGCTACACCTTC
TRBV15	-	TRBJ1-1	-	CATSRSRDTEAFF	TGTGCCACCAGCAGATCCAGGGACACTGAAGCTTTCTTT
TRBV9	-	TRBJ2-7	-	CASSELAMDEQYF	TGTGCCAGCAGCGAACTAGCCATGGACGAGCAGTACTTC
TRBV3-1/TRBV3-2	-	TRBJ2-7	-	CASSQDEDTRYHEQYF	TGTGCCAGCAGCCAAGATGAGGACACCCGGTATCACGAGCAGTACTTC
TRBV2	-	TRBJ1-4	TRBD1	CASSEGDSSNEKLFF	TGTGCCAGCAGTGAAGGGGACAGCTCCAATGAAAAACTGTTTTTT
TRBV23-1	-	TRBJ1-1	-	CASSHPMTGVGNTEAFF	TGCGCCAGCAGTCACCCCATGACGGGAGTAGGGAACACTGAAGCTTTCTTT
TRBV11-2	-	TRBJ2-5	TRBD1	CASSAGDRGIPETQYF	TGTGCCAGCAGCGCAGGGGACAGGGGAATCCCAGAGACCCAGTACTTC
TRBV2	-	TRBJ2-4	-	CASSQDSKKNIQYF	TGTGCCAGCAGTCAGGACAGTAAGAAAAACATTCAGTACTTC
TRBV5-1	-	TRBJ1-6	-	CASSLEQSYNSPLHF	TGCGCCAGCAGCTTGGAACAGTCCTATAATTCACCCCTCCACTTT
TRBV11-2	-	TRBJ2-7	-	CASGLQGQAYEQYF	TGTGCCAGCGGTCTCCAGGGTCAGGCCTACGAGCAGTACTTC
TRBV19	-	TRBJ1-2	-	CASLSGGRSPIYGYTF	TGTGCCAGCCTAAGCGGGGGAAGGAGCCCAATCTATGGCTACACCTTC
TRBV5-6	-	TRBJ1-1	TRBD1	CASSLGTANTEAFF	TGTGCCAGCAGCCTAGGGACAGCTAACACTGAAGCTTTCTTT
TRBV24-1	-	TRBJ1-1	-	CATRPGRGNTEAFF	TGTGCCACCAGGCCCGGACGGGGGAACACTGAAGCTTTCTTT
TRBV5-4	-	TRBJ1-1	TRBD1	CASSLSGQGAEAFF	TGTGCCAGCAGCTTGTCGGGACAGGGAGCTGAAGCTTTCTTT
TRBV4-1	-	TRBJ1-2	TRBD1	CASSKSTGIYGYTF	TGCGCCAGCAGTAAATCGACAGGGATCTATGGCTACACCTTC
TRBV2	-	TRBJ2-1	TRBD2	CASRGGGPYNEQFF	TGTGCCAGCAGGGGCGGGGGACCCTACAATGAGCAGTTCTTC
TRBV7-9	-	TRBJ1-2	TRBD1	CASSLDRGGYGYTF	TGTGCCAGCAGCCTAGACAGGGGGGGATATGGCTACACCTTC
TRBV7-9	-	TRBJ2-5	-	CASSLELRYQETQYF	TGTGCCAGCAGCTTAGAATTGAGGTACCAAGAGACCCAGTACTTC
TRBV5-8	-	TRBJ2-4	-	CASSLGQLPTLAKNIQYF	TGTGCCAGCAGCTTGGGACAGCTCCCCACTCTAGCCAAAAACATTCAGTACTTC
TRBV4-2	-	TRBJ2-3	-	CASSQANSGSTDTQYF	TGTGCCAGCAGCCAAGCGAACAGCGGTTCCACAGATACGCAGTATTTT
TRBV12-5	-	TRBJ1-2	-	CASGYPDGYTF	TGTGCTAGTGGTTACCCAGATGGCTACACCTTC
TRBV5-1	-	TRBJ2-3	TRBD1	CASSYLRDRATDTQYF	TGCGCCAGCAGCTACCTCCGGGACAGGGCCACAGATACGCAGTATTTT
TRBV3-1/TRBV3-2	-	TRBJ1-2	-	CASSPKSDSRGGYTF	TGTGCCAGCAGCCCTAAATCGGACTCACGAGGAGGCTACACCTTC
TRBV5-4	-	TRBJ2-2	-	CASSLWGRGTGELFF	TGTGCCAGCAGCTTATGGGGGCGCGGCACCGGGGAGCTGTTTTTT
TRBV5-1	-	TRBJ2-7	TRBD2	CASSLAITSGIYYEQYF	TGCGCCAGCAGCTTGGCGATAACTAGCGGGATATACTACGAGCAGTACTTC
TRBV6-2/TRBV6-3	few	TRBJ1-2	-	CASSDTPPRYGYTF	TGTGCCAGCAGTGATACCCCCCCTCGGTATGGCTACACCTTC
TRBV7-8	-	TRBJ2-2	TRBD2	CASSLALAGGQSGELFF	TGTGCCAGCAGCTTAGCTCTAGCGGGGGGGCAGAGCGGGGAGCTGTTTTTT
TRBV27	once	TRBJ2-5	-	CASSSPNRVETQYF	TGTGCCAGCAGTAGCCCCAACAGGGTCGAGACCCAGTACTTC
TRBV11-2	-	TRBJ2-3	TRBD1	CATQDRGRIDTQYF	TGTGCCACCCAGGACAGGGGGCGCATAGATACGCAGTATTTT
TRBV27	-	TRBJ1-4	-	CASSSRAVQGYQGETNEKLFF	TGTGCCAGCAGTTCCAGGGCCGTACAGGGATATCAGGGTGAAACTAATGAAAAACTGTTTTTT
TRBV10-2	-	TRBJ2-7	TRBD1	CASRDRGGTYEQYF	TGCGCCAGCCGCGACAGGGGTGGGACCTACGAGCAGTACTTC
TRBV7-9	-	TRBJ1-1	TRBD1	CASSSFVTGGIGEAFF	TGTGCCAGCAGTTCATTCGTTACAGGGGGAATTGGTGAAGCTTTCTTT
TRBV4-1	-	TRBJ2-1	TRBD1	CASSQAGQGYEQFF	TGCGCCAGCAGCCAAGCCGGACAGGGGTACGAGCAGTTCTTC
TRBV24-1	-	TRBJ2-7	TRBD1	CATTVNSGTGGNEQYF	TGTGCCACCACTGTGAACTCCGGGACAGGGGGCAACGAGCAGTACTTC
TRBV2	-	TRBJ2-7	-	CASSEQKRGEQYF	TGTGCCAGCAGTGAACAGAAGCGAGGCGAGCAGTACTTC
TRBV7-8	-	TRBJ2-7	TRBD1	CASSFIVQGGEQYF	TGTGCCAGCAGTTTTATAGTACAGGGGGGCGAGCAGTACTTC